The clone carrying this T cell receptor beta chain occurred a few times. Its target is not known. The sample originates from a study of molecular identifiers for immune sequencing clone quantification. Study details: Replicates partitioned RNA from roughly 21,000 or 96,000 naive CD8 cells into five parts, sequencing four. Findings and limits, study-wide: Whereas clones above 20 RNA copies held under 1% of naive-cell molecules, they held over 99% of effector molecules.

TCRdb re-derived calls from the PCR reads in MiXCR, one entry per CDR3 protein. The table includes about half a million distinct CDR3 sequences, around 23% detected once. CDR1 is MNHNY and CDR2 is SVGAGI in the germline V gene (reference sequence). The CDR3 spans 15 residues. Unmatched junction bases numbered 6, after V lost 4 bases and J lost 6 bases. The sequence derives from a human donor in good health. Some libraries in this study had Jurkat cell RNA spiked in. The chain uses TRBV6-6 and TRBJ1-6, with 7 positions matching TRBD1. The sample was naive CD8+ T cells from blood, with Jurkat cell RNA spiked in. Subset denoted: FACS-sorted CD8+CD4-CCR7+CD45RA+ naive T cells. CDR3 nucleotides: TGTGCCAGCAGTTCTGAAGACAGGGTTAATTCACCCCTCCACTTT. Its protein is CASSSEDRVNSPLHF.